This T cell receptor beta chain was identified in a study of cytomegalovirus exposure and HLA in healthy donors. This clone turned up a few times. The germline V and J ends were trimmed by 3 bases and 0 bases, with 9 bases remaining between them. The CDR3 runs to 14 residues. Germline lookup yields CDR1 SGHTA and CDR2 FQGNSA. This PCR relied on a set of 60 Vbeta primers and 13 Jbeta primers. The assay was immunoSEQ multiplex PCR, and TCRdb's table has in-frame clones only and misses some. The data show 90,000 to 120,000 clones, 78% seen once. This clonotype was sampled from a woman in her 40s in good health and CMV-seronegative. The chain is built from TRBV7-2 and TRBJ2-7; D unclear. The sample comprised PBMCs. CDR3 nucleotides: TGTGCCAGCAGCTTGGGCCTTAGCTCCTACGAGCAGTACTTC. The encoded protein is CASSLGLSSYEQYF.